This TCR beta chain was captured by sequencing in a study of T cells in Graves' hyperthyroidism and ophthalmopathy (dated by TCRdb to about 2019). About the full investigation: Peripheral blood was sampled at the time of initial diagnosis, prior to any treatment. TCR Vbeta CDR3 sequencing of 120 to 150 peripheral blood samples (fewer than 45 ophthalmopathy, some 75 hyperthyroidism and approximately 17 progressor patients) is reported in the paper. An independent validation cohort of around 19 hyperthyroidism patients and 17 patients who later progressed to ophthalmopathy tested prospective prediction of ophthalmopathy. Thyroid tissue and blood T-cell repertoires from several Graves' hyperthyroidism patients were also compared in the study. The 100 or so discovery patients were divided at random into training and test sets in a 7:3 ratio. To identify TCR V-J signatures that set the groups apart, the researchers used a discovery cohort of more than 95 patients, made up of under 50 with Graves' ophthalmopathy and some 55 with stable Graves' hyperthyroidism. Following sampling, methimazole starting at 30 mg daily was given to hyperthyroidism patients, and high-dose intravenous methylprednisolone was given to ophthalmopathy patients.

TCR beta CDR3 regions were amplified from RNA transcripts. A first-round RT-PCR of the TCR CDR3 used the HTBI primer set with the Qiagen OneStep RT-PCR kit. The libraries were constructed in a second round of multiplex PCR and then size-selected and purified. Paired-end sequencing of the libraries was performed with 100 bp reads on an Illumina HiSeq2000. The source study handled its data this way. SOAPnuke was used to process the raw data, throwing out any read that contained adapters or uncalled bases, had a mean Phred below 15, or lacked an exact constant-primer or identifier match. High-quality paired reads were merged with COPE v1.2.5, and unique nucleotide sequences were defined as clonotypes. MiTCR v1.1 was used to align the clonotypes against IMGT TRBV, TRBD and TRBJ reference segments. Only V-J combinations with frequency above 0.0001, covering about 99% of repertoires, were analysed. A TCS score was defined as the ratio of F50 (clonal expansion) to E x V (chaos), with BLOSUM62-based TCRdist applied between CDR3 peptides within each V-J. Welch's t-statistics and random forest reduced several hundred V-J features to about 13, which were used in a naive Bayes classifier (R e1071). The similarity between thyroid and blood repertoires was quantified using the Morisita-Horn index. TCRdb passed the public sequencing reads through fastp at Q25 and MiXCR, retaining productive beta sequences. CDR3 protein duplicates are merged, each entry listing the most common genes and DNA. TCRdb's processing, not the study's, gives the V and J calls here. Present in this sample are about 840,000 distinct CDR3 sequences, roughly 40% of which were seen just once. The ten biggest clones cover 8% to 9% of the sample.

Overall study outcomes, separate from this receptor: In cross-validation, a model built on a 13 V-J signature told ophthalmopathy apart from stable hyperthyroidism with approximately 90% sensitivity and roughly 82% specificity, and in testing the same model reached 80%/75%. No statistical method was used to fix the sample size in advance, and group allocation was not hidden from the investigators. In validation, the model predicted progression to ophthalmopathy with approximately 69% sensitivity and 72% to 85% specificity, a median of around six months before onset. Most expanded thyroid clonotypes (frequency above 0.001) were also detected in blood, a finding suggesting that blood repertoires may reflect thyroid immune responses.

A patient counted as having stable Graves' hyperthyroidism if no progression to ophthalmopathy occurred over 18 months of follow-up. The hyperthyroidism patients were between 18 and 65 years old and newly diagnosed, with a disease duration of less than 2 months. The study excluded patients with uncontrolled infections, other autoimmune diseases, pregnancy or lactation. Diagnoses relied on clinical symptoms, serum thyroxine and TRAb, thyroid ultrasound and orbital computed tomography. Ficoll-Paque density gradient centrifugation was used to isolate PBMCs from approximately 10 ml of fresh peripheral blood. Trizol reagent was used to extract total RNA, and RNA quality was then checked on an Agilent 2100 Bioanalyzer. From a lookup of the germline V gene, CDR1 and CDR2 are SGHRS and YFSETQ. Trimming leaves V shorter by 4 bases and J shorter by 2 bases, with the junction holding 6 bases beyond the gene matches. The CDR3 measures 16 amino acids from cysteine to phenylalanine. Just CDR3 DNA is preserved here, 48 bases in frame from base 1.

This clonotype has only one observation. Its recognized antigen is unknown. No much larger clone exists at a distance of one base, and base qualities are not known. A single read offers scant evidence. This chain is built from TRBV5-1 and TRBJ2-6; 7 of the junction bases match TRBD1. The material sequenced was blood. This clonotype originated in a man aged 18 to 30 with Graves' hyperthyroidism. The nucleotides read TGCGCCAGCAGCCTGGGTGGACAGGCTGGGGCCAACGTCCTGACTTTC. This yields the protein CASSLGGQAGANVLTF.